This is a list of T cell receptor beta chains from one sample in a study of shared clonotypes between healthy human individuals. The method was immunoSEQ multiplex PCR; TCRdb's version includes in-frame clones alone and lacks a portion of them. In the table there are about 380,000 clones, about 96% of which are singletons. What was sequenced was memory CD8+ T cells sorted from blood. The source is a man younger than 45 in good health. The CDR3 runs from the conserved cysteine through the conserved F or W. Each record gives: V gene, clone size, J gene, D gene, CDR3 DNA, CDR3 protein. D genes are given only for firm matches. Size is omitted from some rows. Given values are once, few, many or a class for expanded clones.

V gene: TRBV10-2; clone size: -; J gene: TRBJ2-3; D gene: TRBD2; CDR3 DNA: TGCGCCAGCGATAGCGGGAGAAGCACAGATACGCAGTATTTT; CDR3 protein: CASDSGRSTDTQYF
V gene: TRBV6-1; clone size: -; J gene: TRBJ2-5; D gene: -; CDR3 DNA: TGTGCCAGCAGTCCTCAGGGGGGGGTCCAAGAGACCCAGTACTTC; CDR3 protein: CASSPQGGVQETQYF
V gene: TRBV18; clone size: -; J gene: TRBJ2-7; D gene: TRBD2; CDR3 DNA: TGTGCCAGCTCAGCCCAGGGAGGGAAGTACGAGCAGTACTTC; CDR3 protein: CASSAQGGKYEQYF
V gene: TRBV28; clone size: once; J gene: TRBJ2-7; D gene: -; CDR3 DNA: TGTGCCAGCAGCCGAGACTCGGTCGACAAGCAGTACTTC; CDR3 protein: CASSRDSVDKQYF
V gene: TRBV28; clone size: once; J gene: TRBJ1-2; D gene: TRBD1; CDR3 DNA: TGTGCCAGCAGTTGTTGTACAACAGGGGCCTATGGCTACACCTTC; CDR3 protein: CASSCCTTGAYGYTF
V gene: TRBV11-2; clone size: -; J gene: TRBJ2-7; D gene: TRBD2; CDR3 DNA: TGTGCCAGCAGCTCCACCCGGACGCGACTAGCGGGGTGGGGGTACGAGCAGTACTTC; CDR3 protein: CASSSTRTRLAGWGYEQYF
V gene: TRBV2; clone size: -; J gene: TRBJ2-1; D gene: TRBD2; CDR3 DNA: TGTGCCAGCAGTGCGAGCGGGAGCTCCTACAATGAGCAGTTCTTC; CDR3 protein: CASSASGSSYNEQFF
V gene: TRBV11-2; clone size: -; J gene: TRBJ2-3; D gene: -; CDR3 DNA: TGTGCCAGCAGCCTAAGCGGAACTAGCACAGATACGCAGTATTTT; CDR3 protein: CASSLSGTSTDTQYF
V gene: TRBV9; clone size: -; J gene: TRBJ2-7; D gene: TRBD1; CDR3 DNA: TGTGCCAGCAGCCCCCCGGACAGGGCCTACGAGCAGTACTTC; CDR3 protein: CASSPPDRAYEQYF
V gene: TRBV6-5; clone size: -; J gene: TRBJ1-3; D gene: -; CDR3 DNA: TGTGCCAGCGGGACAAAACCGTTTAACACCATATATTTT; CDR3 protein: CASGTKPFNTIYF
V gene: TRBV5-1; clone size: -; J gene: TRBJ2-6; D gene: -; CDR3 DNA: TGCGCCAGCAGATGGGTACCCTCTGGGGCCAACGTCCTGACTTTC; CDR3 protein: CASRWVPSGANVLTF
V gene: TRBV2; clone size: -; J gene: TRBJ1-3; D gene: -; CDR3 DNA: TGTGCCAGCAGTGCTGCAGGGAAAGGAAACACCATATATTTT; CDR3 protein: CASSAAGKGNTIYF
V gene: TRBV25-1; clone size: -; J gene: TRBJ2-1; D gene: -; CDR3 DNA: TGTGCCAGCGAGCACAATAATGAGCAGTTCTTC; CDR3 protein: CASEHNNEQFF
V gene: TRBV2; clone size: -; J gene: TRBJ1-2; D gene: -; CDR3 DNA: TGTGCCAGCAGTGAATTCGGGGGAAACTATGGCTACACCTTC; CDR3 protein: CASSEFGGNYGYTF
V gene: TRBV19; clone size: -; J gene: TRBJ2-7; D gene: -; CDR3 DNA: TGTGCCAGTAGTATAACGGCAGGGAAGGAGCAGTACTTC; CDR3 protein: CASSITAGKEQYF
V gene: TRBV6-5; clone size: once; J gene: TRBJ2-7; D gene: TRBD1; CDR3 DNA: TGTGCCAGCAGCCGACGCGGGACAGGAAGCTACGAGCAGTACTTC; CDR3 protein: CASSRRGTGSYEQYF
V gene: TRBV2; clone size: -; J gene: TRBJ1-4; D gene: TRBD1; CDR3 DNA: TGTGCCAGCAGCCCGGAGGGGGCGCTTCTTGAAAAACTGTTTTTT; CDR3 protein: CASSPEGALLEKLFF
V gene: TRBV29-1; clone size: -; J gene: TRBJ1-1; D gene: -; CDR3 DNA: TGCAGCGTTGACAGGGTGAACACTGAAGCTTTCTTT; CDR3 protein: CSVDRVNTEAFF
V gene: TRBV7-8; clone size: -; J gene: TRBJ2-3; D gene: -; CDR3 DNA: TGTGCCAGCAGCGTTCTACCGGGCCAGCGTACTACGCAGTATTTT; CDR3 protein: CASSVLPGQRTTQYF
V gene: TRBV9; clone size: few; J gene: TRBJ1-3; D gene: -; CDR3 DNA: TGTGCCAGCAGCGTAAGTCCCAATCGGTGGGCGGCTGGAAACACCATATATTTT; CDR3 protein: CASSVSPNRWAAGNTIYF
V gene: TRBV5-1; clone size: -; J gene: TRBJ1-4; D gene: -; CDR3 DNA: TGCGCCAGCAGCTACGGGAGACATGCGGAAAAACTGTTTTTT; CDR3 protein: CASSYGRHAEKLFF
V gene: TRBV28; clone size: -; J gene: TRBJ1-1; D gene: -; CDR3 DNA: TGTGCCAGCACTCAGAAGGGGGCTGAAGCTTTCTTT; CDR3 protein: CASTQKGAEAFF
V gene: TRBV18; clone size: -; J gene: TRBJ1-2; D gene: -; CDR3 DNA: TGTGCCAGCTCACGTCGTATCGGTAATTGGGGGCCGGAAGGCTACACCTTC; CDR3 protein: CASSRRIGNWGPEGYTF
V gene: TRBV29-1; clone size: -; J gene: TRBJ2-7; D gene: -; CDR3 DNA: TGCAGCGCTACAGGGACATACGAGCAGTACTTC; CDR3 protein: CSATGTYEQYF
V gene: TRBV7-7; clone size: once; J gene: TRBJ2-1; D gene: -; CDR3 DNA: TGTGCTAGCAGCCGGAGCTATGAGCAGTTCTTC; CDR3 protein: CASSRSYEQFF
V gene: TRBV19; clone size: few; J gene: TRBJ1-5; D gene: -; CDR3 DNA: TGTGCCAGTAAGGGGGGGCTTCAGCCCCAGCATTTT; CDR3 protein: CASKGGLQPQHF
V gene: TRBV9; clone size: -; J gene: TRBJ1-1; D gene: -; CDR3 DNA: TGTGCCAGCAGCGTATCTCAGGGTGCAAATACTGAAGCTTTCTTT; CDR3 protein: CASSVSQGANTEAFF
V gene: TRBV30; clone size: -; J gene: TRBJ1-5; D gene: -; CDR3 DNA: TGTGCCTGGAGAGGAAGGGGGGGTGGGCCCCAGCATTTT; CDR3 protein: CAWRGRGGGPQHF
V gene: TRBV2; clone size: once; J gene: TRBJ2-4; D gene: -; CDR3 DNA: TGTGCCAGCTGTCTTGGGGCTGAGAACATTCAGTACTTC; CDR3 protein: CASCLGAENIQYF
V gene: TRBV5-4; clone size: -; J gene: TRBJ2-3; D gene: -; CDR3 DNA: TGTGCCAGCAGCTTGGCCAGCGGGAGCACAGATACGCAGTATTTT; CDR3 protein: CASSLASGSTDTQYF
V gene: TRBV11-3; clone size: -; J gene: TRBJ2-1; D gene: -; CDR3 DNA: TGTGCCAGCAGCCTAGGATACAATGAGCAGTTCTTC; CDR3 protein: CASSLGYNEQFF
V gene: TRBV7-2; clone size: -; J gene: TRBJ2-1; D gene: TRBD2; CDR3 DNA: TGTGCCAGCAGCTTAATGGGACTAATAACCCCTGAGCAGTTCTTC; CDR3 protein: CASSLMGLITPEQFF
V gene: TRBV7-9; clone size: -; J gene: TRBJ2-5; D gene: -; CDR3 DNA: TGTGCCAGCAGCTTCCCTAGCGCAGAGACCCAGTACTTC; CDR3 protein: CASSFPSAETQYF
V gene: TRBV6-1; clone size: -; J gene: TRBJ2-3; D gene: -; CDR3 DNA: TGTGCCAGCGTGGGGCAGCGAGCTAGCACAGATACGCAGTATTTT; CDR3 protein: CASVGQRASTDTQYF
V gene: TRBV10-3; clone size: -; J gene: TRBJ2-2; D gene: -; CDR3 DNA: TGTGCCATCAGCGAACAGGGACCCACCGGGGAGCTGTTTTTT; CDR3 protein: CAISEQGPTGELFF
V gene: TRBV5-1; clone size: -; J gene: TRBJ2-6; D gene: -; CDR3 DNA: TGCGCCAGCAGCCTGGAAATTGGGGCCTCCGACCCTGGGGCCAACGTCCTGACTTTC; CDR3 protein: CASSLEIGASDPGANVLTF
V gene: TRBV6-5; clone size: once; J gene: TRBJ2-7; D gene: TRBD2; CDR3 DNA: TGTGCCAGCAGTTACTCGCTAGCGGGAGCCTACGAGCAGTACTTC; CDR3 protein: CASSYSLAGAYEQYF
V gene: TRBV19; clone size: -; J gene: TRBJ1-5; D gene: -; CDR3 DNA: TGTGCCAGTAGTATCAAATATAGCAATCAGCCCCAGCATTTT; CDR3 protein: CASSIKYSNQPQHF
V gene: TRBV18; clone size: -; J gene: TRBJ2-7; D gene: -; CDR3 DNA: TGTGCCAGCTCACCGACGGACACCTACGAGCAGTACTTC; CDR3 protein: CASSPTDTYEQYF
V gene: TRBV6-1; clone size: -; J gene: TRBJ2-5; D gene: TRBD2; CDR3 DNA: TGTGCCAGCAGTGCCCGGTCTGGGAGGGTCGAAGAGACCCAGTACTTC; CDR3 protein: CASSARSGRVEETQYF
V gene: TRBV5-1; clone size: -; J gene: TRBJ2-7; D gene: TRBD2; CDR3 DNA: TGCGCCAGCAGCTTGGAACTAGCGGGAGCTTCCTACGAGCAGTACTTC; CDR3 protein: CASSLELAGASYEQYF
V gene: TRBV7-9; clone size: -; J gene: TRBJ2-3; D gene: TRBD2; CDR3 DNA: TGTGCCAGCAGCTTCGGGATAGGTCGGCTAGCGGCCACAGATACGCAGTATTTT; CDR3 protein: CASSFGIGRLAATDTQYF
V gene: TRBV5-6; clone size: -; J gene: TRBJ1-2; D gene: -; CDR3 DNA: TGTGCCAGCAGCTTGGGCGGAAACTATGGCTACACCTTC; CDR3 protein: CASSLGGNYGYTF
V gene: TRBV4-1; clone size: -; J gene: TRBJ1-6; D gene: TRBD1; CDR3 DNA: TGCGCCAGCAGCCAAGTTGTAGGACAGGGGAATTCACCCCTCCACTTT; CDR3 protein: CASSQVVGQGNSPLHF
V gene: TRBV6-1; clone size: -; J gene: TRBJ2-1; D gene: -; CDR3 DNA: TGTGCCAGCCTACTGGGAAATGAGCAGTTCTTC; CDR3 protein: CASLLGNEQFF
V gene: TRBV19; clone size: -; J gene: TRBJ1-4; D gene: TRBD1; CDR3 DNA: TGTGCCAGTAGTAGACAGGGTGAAAAACTGTTTTTT; CDR3 protein: CASSRQGEKLFF
V gene: TRBV10-3; clone size: -; J gene: TRBJ2-3; D gene: TRBD2; CDR3 DNA: TGTGCCATCAGTGGCCGGACTAGCGGGAGCCTTCATACGCAGTATTTT; CDR3 protein: CAISGRTSGSLHTQYF
V gene: TRBV2; clone size: -; J gene: TRBJ2-1; D gene: TRBD2; CDR3 DNA: TGTGCCAGCAGTGGGACTAGCGAGGTATACAATGAGCAGTTCTTC; CDR3 protein: CASSGTSEVYNEQFF
V gene: TRBV28; clone size: -; J gene: TRBJ1-5; D gene: -; CDR3 DNA: TGTGCCAGCAGTTTAGGGGGGACTCCTCAGCCCCAGCATTTT; CDR3 protein: CASSLGGTPQPQHF
V gene: TRBV5-4; clone size: -; J gene: TRBJ2-7; D gene: TRBD2; CDR3 DNA: TGTGCCAGCAGCTTGAGCGGGAGGGGGCACGAGCAGTACTTC; CDR3 protein: CASSLSGRGHEQYF